This T cell receptor beta chain was documented in a study of control samples from healthy donors and cancer patients (dated by TCRdb to 2020 to 2021). The library was built by means of the immunoSEQ multiplex PCR assay. TCRdb took over this immuneACCESS table, retaining in-frame rearrangements with V and J assigned. Such tables are incomplete; in checked studies, under half of the missing clones stem from an unresolved V gene, and the remainder is unexplained. A total of approximately 70,000 clones appear in this sample, nearly 90% of them only once. Clones ranked in the top ten supply around 20% of the sample. This clone was detected once. It has no known antigen specificity. No clone much larger than this one lies a single base away; base qualities are absent. The CDR3 sequence holds 15 residues, the cysteine and phenylalanine included. Kept here is only the CDR3 DNA, which spans 45 bases and is read in frame from base 1. Trimming costs V 4 bases and J 0 bases, and their ends lie 11 bases apart. CDR1 and CDR2 were assigned from the germline V gene (reference sequence) as WNHNN and SYGVQD.

Sequencing was carried out using PBMCs. This chain is built from TRBV10-1 and TRBJ2-3; confidence is insufficient to name the D gene. The TCR comes from a man in his fifties or sixties with lung cancer. The encoded CDR3 is CASSGQQTSTDTQYF. The bases are TGCGCCAGCAGTGGACAACAAACTAGCACAGATACGCAGTATTTT.